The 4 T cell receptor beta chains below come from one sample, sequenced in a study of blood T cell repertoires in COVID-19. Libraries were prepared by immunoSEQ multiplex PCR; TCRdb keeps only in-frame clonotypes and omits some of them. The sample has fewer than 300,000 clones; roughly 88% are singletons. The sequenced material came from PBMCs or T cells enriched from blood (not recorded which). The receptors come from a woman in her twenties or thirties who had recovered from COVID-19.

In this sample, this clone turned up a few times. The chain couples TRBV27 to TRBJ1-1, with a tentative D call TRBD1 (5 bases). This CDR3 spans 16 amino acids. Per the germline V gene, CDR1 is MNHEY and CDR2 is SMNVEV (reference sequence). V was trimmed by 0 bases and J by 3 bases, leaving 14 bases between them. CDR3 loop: CASSLSALGGDTEAFF. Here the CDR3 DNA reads TGTGCCAGCAGTTTATCGGCCCTTGGGGGGGACACTGAAGCTTTCTTT.

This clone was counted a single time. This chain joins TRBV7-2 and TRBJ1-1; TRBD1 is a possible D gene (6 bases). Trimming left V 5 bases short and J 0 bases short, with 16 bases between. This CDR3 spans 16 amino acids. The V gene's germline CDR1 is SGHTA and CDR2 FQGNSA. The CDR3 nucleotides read TGTGCCAGCAGCATGACAGGACGAAATATGAACACTGAAGCTTTCTTT. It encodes CASSMTGRNMNTEAFF. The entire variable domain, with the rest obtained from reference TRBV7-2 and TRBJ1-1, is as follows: GAGVSQSPSNKVTEKGKDVELRCDPISGHTALYWYRQSLGQGLEFLIYFQGNSAPDKSGLPSDRFSAERTGGSVSTLTIQRTQQEDSAVYLCASSMTGRNMNTEAFFGQGTRLTVV.

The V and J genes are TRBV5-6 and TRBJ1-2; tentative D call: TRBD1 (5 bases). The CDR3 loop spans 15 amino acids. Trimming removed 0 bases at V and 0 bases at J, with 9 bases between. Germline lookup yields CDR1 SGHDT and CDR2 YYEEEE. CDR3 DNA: TGTGCCAGCAGCTTGGTGGTGACAGCTAACTATGGCTACACCTTC. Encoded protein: CASSLVVTANYGYTF.

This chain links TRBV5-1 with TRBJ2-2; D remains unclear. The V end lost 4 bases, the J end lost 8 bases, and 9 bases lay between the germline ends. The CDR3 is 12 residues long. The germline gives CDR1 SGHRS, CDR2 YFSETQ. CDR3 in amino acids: CASSPPVGELFF. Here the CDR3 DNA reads TGCGCCAGCAGCCCCCCCGTAGGGGAGCTGTTTTTT.